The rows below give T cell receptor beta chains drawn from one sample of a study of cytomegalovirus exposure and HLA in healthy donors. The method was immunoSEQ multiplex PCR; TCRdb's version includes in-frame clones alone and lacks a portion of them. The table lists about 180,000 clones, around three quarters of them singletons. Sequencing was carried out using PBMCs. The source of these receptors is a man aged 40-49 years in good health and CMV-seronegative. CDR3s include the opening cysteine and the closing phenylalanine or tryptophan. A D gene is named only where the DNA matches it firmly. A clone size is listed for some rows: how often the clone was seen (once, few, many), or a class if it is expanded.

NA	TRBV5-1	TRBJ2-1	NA	TGCGCCAGCAGCTCAGAGCCAGCCGGGACACGAGCGAAGAATGAGCAGTTCTTC	CASSSEPAGTRAKNEQFF
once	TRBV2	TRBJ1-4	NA	TGTGCCAGCAGTGCCTCCCAGGGAGGGGAAAAACTGTTTTTT	CASSASQGGEKLFF
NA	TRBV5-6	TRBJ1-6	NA	TGTGCCAGCAGCTTGGGCCCCCGTCCGAGCTCCTATAATTCACCCCTCCACTTT	CASSLGPRPSSYNSPLHF
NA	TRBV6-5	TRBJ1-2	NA	TGTGCCAGCAGTTACTCGAGGTCGCCAGGGCAGGGAGGCTACACCTTC	CASSYSRSPGQGGYTF
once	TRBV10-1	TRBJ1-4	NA	TGCGCCAGCAGTGCTCGAACAGACAATGAAAAACTGTTTTTT	CASSARTDNEKLFF
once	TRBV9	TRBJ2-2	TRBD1	TGTGCCAGCAGCGTAGGAGGGGGCCCTAACACCGGGGAGCTGTTTTTT	CASSVGGGPNTGELFF
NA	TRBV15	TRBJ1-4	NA	TGTGCCACCAGCAGACGAGGACAGCTTGCAACTAATGAAAAACTGTTTTTT	CATSRRGQLATNEKLFF
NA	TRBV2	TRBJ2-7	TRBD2	TGTGCCAGGGGACTAGCGGGAGACGACGAGCAGTACTTC	CARGLAGDDEQYF
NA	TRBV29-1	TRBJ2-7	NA	TGCAGCGTTGTAACAGGGGGGGGTTACGAGCAGTACTTC	CSVVTGGGYEQYF
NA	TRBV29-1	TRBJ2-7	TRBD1	TGCAGCGCTCAGACAGGGGGGCCCTACGAGCAGTACTTC	CSAQTGGPYEQYF
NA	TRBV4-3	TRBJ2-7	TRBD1	TGCGCCAGCAGCCAAGAGAGGATAGGGGGCCACGAGCAGTACTTC	CASSQERIGGHEQYF
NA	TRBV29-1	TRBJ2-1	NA	TGCAGCGTTGAAGAATTAACTAGTTCCTTCTACAATGAGCAGTTCTTC	CSVEELTSSFYNEQFF
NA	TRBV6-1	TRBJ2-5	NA	TGTGCCAGCAGTATCCTCGACACCTCTGGGGAGACCCAGTACTTC	CASSILDTSGETQYF
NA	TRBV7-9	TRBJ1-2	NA	TGTGCCAGCAGCTTAGAATCGGGGACTAACTATGGCTACACCTTC	CASSLESGTNYGYTF
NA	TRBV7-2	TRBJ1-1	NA	TGTGCCAGCAGCTTAGCGTGGGGCATGAACACTGAAGCTTTCTTT	CASSLAWGMNTEAFF
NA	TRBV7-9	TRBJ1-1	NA	TGTGCCAGCAGCTTAGAGTCTATGAACACTGAAGCTTTCTTT	CASSLESMNTEAFF
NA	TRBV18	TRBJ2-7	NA	TGTGCCAGCTCACCGAGGGGGTGGGGCGAGCAGTACTTC	CASSPRGWGEQYF
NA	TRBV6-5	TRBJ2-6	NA	TGTGCCAGCAGGTACACAGGGTCTGGGGCCAACGTCCTGACTTTC	CASRYTGSGANVLTF
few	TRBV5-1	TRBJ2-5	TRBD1	TGCGCCAGCAGCTTAGGGGACAGCCTCGGGGAGACCCAGTACTTC	CASSLGDSLGETQYF
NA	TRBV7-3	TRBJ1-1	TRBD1	TGTGCCAGCAGCTCAGGACAGGGGTTAGGCACTGAAGCTTTCTTT	CASSSGQGLGTEAFF
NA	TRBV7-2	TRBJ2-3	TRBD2	TGTGCCAGCAGCTTAGACCGGGGGGGAAGCACAGATACGCAGTATTTT	CASSLDRGGSTDTQYF
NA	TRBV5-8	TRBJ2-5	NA	TGTGCCAGCACCCTCGGACAGCAAAGTAATCCCCAAGAGACCCAGTACTTC	CASTLGQQSNPQETQYF
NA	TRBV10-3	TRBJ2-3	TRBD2	TGTGCCATCAGGGCGACTAGCGGGGTCACTAGCACAGATACGCAGTATTTT	CAIRATSGVTSTDTQYF
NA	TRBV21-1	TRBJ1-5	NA	TGTGCCAGCAGCAAAGCTCCTCCGCGACTATTTAGCAATCAGCCCCAGCATTTT	CASSKAPPRLFSNQPQHF
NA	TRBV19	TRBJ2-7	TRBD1	TGTGCCAGTAGTAGGGACAGGGCTTTTGACGAGCAGTACTTC	CASSRDRAFDEQYF
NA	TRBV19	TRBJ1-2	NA	TGTGCCAGTATACCATACGGGGGGGACTATGGCTACACCTTC	CASIPYGGDYGYTF
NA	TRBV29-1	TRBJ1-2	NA	TGCAGCGTCTCAGGGATCCCTAACTATGGCTACACCTTC	CSVSGIPNYGYTF
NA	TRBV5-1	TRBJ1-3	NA	TGCGCCAGCAGCTTGGGGCAGGCAGCTGGAAACACCATATATTTT	CASSLGQAAGNTIYF
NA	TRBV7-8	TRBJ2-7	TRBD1	TGTGCCAGCAGCGTCTTACAGGGGGCTTACGAGCAGTACTTC	CASSVLQGAYEQYF
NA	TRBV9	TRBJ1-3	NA	TGTGCCAGCAGCTTTTCGGTCGGGGGCTCTGGAAACACCATATATTTT	CASSFSVGGSGNTIYF
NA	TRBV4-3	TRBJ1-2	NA	TGCGCCAGCAGCCAAGATTATGGGGCACGTGGCTACACCTTC	CASSQDYGARGYTF